Each of the 24 T cell receptor beta chains below was sequenced from the same sample in a study of metastatic and nonmetastatic thyroid tumors. Each patient went into thyroid surgery without having received any treatment. Through MiXCR, TCRdb re-clonotyped the PCR reads. The sample has roughly 33,000 clones, roughly 19% seen once. Input material: blood. Receptors were obtained from a male donor with papillary thyroid cancer or a benign thyroid nodule (not recorded which). Some clones in this sample may be carry-over from other donors' samples.

This clone has ten or more counts. V gene TRBV11-3 combines with J gene TRBJ2-5, with TRBD1 matching 9 bases. In germline, CDR1 is SGHNT, CDR2 YENEEA. This CDR3 is built from 15 residues. V lost 5 bases and J lost 3; bases outside the gene matches: 7. DNA for the CDR3: TGTGCCAGCAGCGACCCCTGGGACAGGGAAGAGACCCAGTACTTC. Amino acids: CASSDPWDREETQYF. Full variable domain (remainder filled in from reference TRBV11-3 and TRBJ2-5): EAGVVQSPRYKIIEKKQPVAFWCNPISGHNTLYWYLQNLGQGPELLIRYENEEAVDDSQLPKDRFSAERLKGVDSTLKIQPAELGDSAVYLCASSDPWDREETQYFGPGTRLLVL.

This clone was recorded at least ten times. One junction end disagrees with the germline gene, perhaps due to a read error. The sample has other DNA sequences that encode this CDR3 too. The CDR3 region is CSAVTSGKETQYF. In DNA, the CDR3 is TGCAGTGCCGTTACTAGCGGAAAAGAGACCCAGTACTTT. This sequence joins TRBV20-1 and TRBJ2-5, with 8 bases identical to TRBD2. This CDR3 comprises 13 residues. The germline V gene encodes CDR1 DFQATT and CDR2 SNEGSKA (reference sequence).

At least ten counts were recorded for this clone. This chain connects TRBV3-1 to TRBJ2-3, with 7 bases fitting TRBD2. Losses at the gene ends were 5 bases for V and 2 bases for J; bases not matched to a gene: 10. Germline loops: CDR1 LGHDT, CDR2 YNNKEL (reference sequence). The CDR3 covers 16 residues. This CDR3 reads CASSLSTRGSTDTQYF. CDR3 DNA sequence: TGTGCCAGCAGCTTGAGTACGCGGGGGTCCACAGATACGCAGTATTTT.

This clone was recorded at least ten times. A much larger clone differs from this one at a single base, so this may be a read error. The rearrangement uses TRBV6-1 and TRBJ1-4; 9 bases map to TRBD1. Germline V lookup: CDR1 MNHNS, CDR2 SASEGT. This CDR3 has 13 amino acids. Here the CDR3 reads CACSPDRGGKLFF. The CDR3 DNA follows: TGTGCCTGCAGCCCGGACAGGGGAGGAAAACTGTTTTTT.

The table lists this clone with many counts. The chain has TRBV2 and TRBJ2-2; D gene ambiguous. V was trimmed by 4 bases and J by 0 bases, leaving 12 bases between them. The CDR3 runs to 16 residues. Germline CDR1 is SNHLY and CDR2 is FYNNEI. CDR3 loop: CASSGGTGPNTGELFF. The CDR3 DNA reads TGTGCCAGCAGTGGGGGAACTGGGCCGAACACCGGGGAGCTGTTTTTT.

The table lists this clone with many counts. This CDR3 is CASSSHRGLWETQYF. DNA for the CDR3: TGTGCCAGCAGCTCCCACAGGGGGCTATGGGAGACCCAGTACTTC. This chain connects TRBV2 to TRBJ2-5; 9 bases agree with TRBD1. CDR3 size: 15 residues. Per the germline V gene, CDR1 is SNHLY and CDR2 is FYNNEI. V dropped 6 bases and J dropped 5; count of bases not matched to a gene: 10.

This clone was counted many times. The chain employs TRBV20-1 and TRBJ2-7, with D uncertain. The V end lost 2 bases, the J end lost 1 base, and 9 bases lay between the germline ends. Looked up from germline, CDR1 is DFQATT and CDR2 is SNEGSKA (reference sequence). This CDR3 region has 13 residues. CDR3 loop: CSARQRDSYEQYF. For the CDR3, the DNA is TGCAGTGCTAGACAGCGAGATTCCTACGAGCAGTACTTC.

There are a few counts of this clone. The junction shows a germline mismatch at one end, possibly a read error. V usage is TRBV5-1 and J usage is TRBJ1-2; D perhaps matches TRBD1 (5 bases). Per germline, CDR1 SGHRS and CDR2 YFSETQ. The CDR3 has 15 amino acids. The CDR3 DNA reads TGCGCCAGCAGGGACAAGGGAGGCTCTAACTATGGCTATACCTTC. The encoded protein is CASRDKGGSNYGYTF.

J is TRBJ2-7 and V is TRBV15, with TRBD1 matching over 7 bases. V dropped 11 bases and J dropped 0; count of bases not matched to a gene: 19. The CDR3 totals 17 residues. The germline gives CDR1 LNHNV, CDR2 YYDKDF (reference sequence). CDR3 DNA sequence: TGTGCCGCAAGCAGAGATAGGGGACAGAGGAGCTCCTACGAGCAGTACTTC. Its protein is CAASRDRGQRSSYEQYF.

This clone has a handful of counts. This chain uses TRBV28 with TRBJ1-2; 10 positions agree with TRBD1. Unmatched junction bases numbered 10, after V lost 6 bases and J lost 6 bases. The CDR3 extends over 15 amino acids. CDR1 and CDR2 (germline): MDHEN, SYDVKM. The CDR3 DNA is TGTGCCAGCAGGGGAATGGACAGGGGGATTAATGGCTACACCTTC. It codes for CASRGMDRGINGYTF.

The gene calls are TRBV20-1 and TRBJ2-3; D is unresolved. CDR3 length: 16 residues. Per germline, CDR1 DFQATT and CDR2 SNEGSKA (reference sequence). The V end lost 5 bases, the J end lost 8 bases, and 26 bases lay between the germline ends. CDR3 sequence reads: CSASPNGVRRIGTQYF. The DNA for the CDR3 is TGCAGTGCTTCACCTAATGGGGTCCGGAGAATCGGTACGCAGTATTTT.

This clone was seen many times. The chain joins TRBV10-2 to TRBJ2-3; weak D call: TRBD1 (5 bases). CDR1 is WSHSY and CDR2 is SAAADI in the germline V gene. This CDR3 is 15 amino acids long. Between the trimmed V and J ends, which lost 1 base and 2 bases, there was a span of 10 bases. The CDR3 sequence is CASSELGPATDTQYF. CDR3 nucleotides: TGCGCCAGCAGTGAGTTGGGGCCAGCCACAGATACGCAGTATTTT.

There are a few counts of this clone. The gene calls are TRBV6-5 and TRBJ2-1; 8 bases agree with TRBD2. The CDR3 is 14 amino acids. Trimming removed 0 bases from V and 7 bases from J; junction bases left unmatched: 2. Germline V CDR1 and CDR2: MNHEY, SVGAGI. The CDR3 region has the DNA TGTGCCAGCAGTTACTCGTCTAGCGGGAATGAGCAGTTCTTC. Translating it yields CASSYSSSGNEQFF.

Note on this clone: This likely comes from a read error, as the CDR3 has no conserved phenylalanine or tryptophan at its end. This chain joins TRBV6-1 and TRBJ1-2, with D perhaps matching TRBD1 (6 bases). V gave up 4 bases and J gave up 5 bases, with 17 bases separating them. The CDR3 has 15 residues. CDR1 and CDR2 (germline): MNHNS, SASEGT. This CDR3 reads CASSVLRGNDYGYTL. In DNA form, the CDR3 reads TGTGCCAGCAGTGTGCTCAGGGGTAATGATTATGGCTACACCCTC.

On this clone itself: Other nucleotide sequences in the sample specify the same CDR3. V and J are TRBV5-1 and TRBJ2-5, with 7 bases that match TRBD2. Looked up from germline, CDR1 is SGHRS and CDR2 is YFSETQ. Germline trimming cut 7 bases from V and 2 bases from J; bases unmatched to any gene: 8. This CDR3 contains 14 residues. The CDR3 DNA reads TGCGCCAGCCGAGATGCGGGGGTACAAGAGACCCAGTACTTC. This translates into CASRDAGVQETQYF.

As concerns this clone: Likely a read error: the CDR3 ends without its conserved phenylalanine or tryptophan. V and J are TRBV18 and TRBJ1-2; D may be TRBD1 (5 bases). CDR1 is KGHSH, CDR2 LQKENI, per germline. The CDR3 runs 16 residues. Trimming shortened V by 3 bases and J by 1 base, and 15 bases separated the two germline ends. The CDR3 spells CASSPRQRTVNYGYTL. The CDR3 nucleotides read TGTGCCAGCTCACCCAGACAGAGGACGGTTAACTATGGCTACACCCTC.

This clone was recorded many times. The rearrangement uses TRBV28 and TRBJ2-7, with D possibly TRBD1 on 6 matching bases. V was pared by 7 bases and J by 6 bases, with 13 bases between. This CDR3 is built from 12 residues. Germline values: CDR1 MDHEN, CDR2 SYDVKM. This CDR3 is CASTKTGSEQYF. As DNA, the CDR3 is TGTGCCAGCACCAAAACAGGGAGCGAGCAGTACTTC.

With regard to this clone: The junction departs from the called germline gene at one end, perhaps through a read error. The V call is TRBV12-3 or TRBV12-4, the J call TRBJ2-1; D unclear. CDR3 length: 15 amino acids. CDR3 sequence reads: CASSLHPEPYNQQFF. Written as DNA, the CDR3 is TGTGCCAGCAGTCTCCACCCCGAACCCTACAATCAGCAGTTCTTC.

In this sample, this clone turned up a few times. This rearrangement joins TRBV19 to TRBJ2-3, with D maybe TRBD2 (5 bases). Germline loops: CDR1 LNHDA, CDR2 SQIVND (reference sequence). The CDR3 runs 14 residues. The germline V and J ends were trimmed by 6 bases and 1 base, with 11 bases remaining between them. CDR3 in amino acids: CASSIFSGTDTQYF. CDR3 DNA sequence: TGTGCCAGTAGCATATTTAGCGGCACAGATACGCAGTATTTT.

The chain uses TRBV11-2 and TRBJ2-2, with TRBD2 as a possible D gene (6 bases). CDR1 SGHAT and CDR2 FQNNGV come from the germline V gene. This CDR3 region has 12 residues. V shed 3 bases and J shed 7 bases, with 6 bases lying between them. The CDR3 DNA is TGTGCCAGCAGCTTCGGGGGCGGGGAGCTGTTTTTT. This encodes CASSFGGGELFF. The full variable domain, in which reference TRBV11-2 and TRBJ2-2 provide the parts outside the CDR3, is EAGVAQSPRYKIIEKRQSVAFWCNPISGHATLYWYQQILGQGPKLLIQFQNNGVVDDSQLPKDRFSAERLKGVDSTLKIQPAKLEDSAVYLCASSFGGGELFFGEGSRLTVL.

V and J are TRBV6-4 and TRBJ1-2; weak D call: TRBD1 (5 bases). There are 15 residues in the CDR3. V was clipped by 3 bases and J by 8 bases, with 19 bases between them. Germline V lookup: CDR1 MRHNA, CDR2 SNTAGT. The CDR3 loop reads CASSDTPQAIQGYTF. In DNA, the CDR3 is TGTGCCAGCAGTGATACCCCACAGGCGATTCAGGGCTACACCTTC.

This clone was picked up a small number of times. This sequence joins TRBV6-1 and TRBJ2-7; D is ambiguous. The germline V and J ends were trimmed by 1 base and 4 bases, with 5 bases remaining between them. The germline V gene has CDR1 MNHNS and CDR2 SASEGT. The CDR3 extends over 12 amino acids. The CDR3 sequence: CASSEEAYEQYF. In DNA form, the CDR3 reads TGTGCCAGCAGTGAAGAGGCGTACGAGCAGTACTTC.

The rearrangement joins TRBV28 to TRBJ1-2, with a possible D match to TRBD1 (6 bases). Germline V gene data show CDR1 as MDHEN and CDR2 as SYDVKM. The CDR3 extends over 12 amino acids. Trimming took off 3 bases at V and 9 bases at J, with 11 bases between the two ends. The chain's CDR3 is CASSFTGCSYTF. DNA of the CDR3: TGTGCCAGCAGTTTTACAGGGTGTAGCTACACCTTC.

This clone was counted many times. V gene TRBV30 combines with J gene TRBJ2-3; TRBD2 aligns across 8 bases. CDR3 length: 12 amino acids. Germline V gene sequence: CDR1 GTSNPN, CDR2 SVGIG (reference sequence). CDR3 sequence: CGLETSDRTQYF. CDR3 DNA: TGTGGCCTGGAGACTAGCGACCGTACGCAGTATTTT. Supplemented by reference TRBV30 and TRBJ2-3, the full variable domain reads SQTIHQWPATLVQPVGSPLSLECTVEGTSNPNLYWYRQAAGRGLQLLFYSVGIGQISSEVPQNLSASRPQDRQFILSSKKLLLSDSGFYLCGLETSDRTQYFGPGTRLTVL.